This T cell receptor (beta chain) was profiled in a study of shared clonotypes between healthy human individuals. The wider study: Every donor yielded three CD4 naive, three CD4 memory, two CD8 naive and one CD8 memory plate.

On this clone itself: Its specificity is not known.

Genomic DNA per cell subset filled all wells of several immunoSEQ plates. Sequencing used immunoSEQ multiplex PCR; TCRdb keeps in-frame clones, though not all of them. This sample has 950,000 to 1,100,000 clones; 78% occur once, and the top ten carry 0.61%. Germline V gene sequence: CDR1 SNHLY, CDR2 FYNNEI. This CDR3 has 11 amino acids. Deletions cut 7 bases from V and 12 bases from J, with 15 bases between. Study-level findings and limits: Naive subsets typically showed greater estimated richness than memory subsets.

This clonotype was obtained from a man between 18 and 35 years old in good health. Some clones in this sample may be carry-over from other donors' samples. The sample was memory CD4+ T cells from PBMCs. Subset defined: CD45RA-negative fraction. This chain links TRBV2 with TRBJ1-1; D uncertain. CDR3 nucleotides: TGTGCCAGCAAGTATCAGGAAACGACTTTCTTT. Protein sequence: CASKYQETTFF. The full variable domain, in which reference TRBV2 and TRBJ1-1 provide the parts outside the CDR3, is EPEVTQTPSHQVTQMGQEVILRCVPISNHLYFYWYRQILGQKVEFLVSFYNNEISEKSEIFDDQFSVERPDGSNFTLKIRSTKLEDSAMYFCASKYQETTFFGQGTRLTVV.